The rows below give T cell receptor beta chains drawn from one sample of a study of response to subunit inactivated influenza vaccine. One entry per CDR3 protein, called by TCRdb with MiXCR from the RT-PCR reads. The repertoire consists of some 570,000 distinct CDR3 sequences, with 11% occurring once and the leading ten covering 8% to 13%. This sample was shared with a second study, whose subject was T cells expressing NK-cell markers.

Specimen: PBMCs from blood, collected on the day of vaccination. These receptors originate from a man aged 50 to 60 who received an inactivated influenza vaccine. Each CDR3 is given with its conserved first and last residue. D genes are given only for firm matches. Size is omitted from some rows. Given values are once, few, many or a class for expanded clones.

j_gene	d_gene	len	v_gene	abundance	CDR3nt	CDR3aa
TRBJ2-5	TRBD1	14	TRBV19	.	TGTGCCAGTAGTTCCGGGACAGGGGTTGCGACCCAGTACTTC	CASSSGTGVATQYF
TRBJ2-7	.	13	TRBV30	.	TGTGCCTGGAGTGTACTGGGAACAACCGAGCAGTACTTC	CAWSVLGTTEQYF
TRBJ1-1	.	15	TRBV9	.	TGTGCCAGCAGCGTAGGGCCGGACAGGAACACTGAAGCTTTCTTT	CASSVGPDRNTEAFF
TRBJ2-3	.	16	TRBV3-1	.	TGTGCCAGCAGCCCAAACTCTAGGGGCGGGACAGATACGCAGTATTTT	CASSPNSRGGTDTQYF
TRBJ2-3	TRBD2	16	TRBV27	few	TGTGCCAGCAGATATGCTGGGACTAGCGGAACAGATACGCAGTATTTT	CASRYAGTSGTDTQYF
TRBJ2-1	TRBD2	14	TRBV9	.	TGTGCCAGCAGCGTAGGAGCGGGGGGGCCGGAGCAGTTCTTC	CASSVGAGGPEQFF
TRBJ2-2	TRBD2	16	TRBV6-5	few	TGTGCCAGCAGTTATATGTCTAGCGGGTACACCGGGGAGCTGTTTTTT	CASSYMSSGYTGELFF
TRBJ2-7	.	13	TRBV7-9	many	TGTGCCAGCAGCACTACAGGGCCCTACGAGCAGTACTTC	CASSTTGPYEQYF
TRBJ1-1	TRBD1	15	TRBV15	.	TGTGCCACCAGCAGATCAGGACAGGTGAACACTGAAGCTTTCTTT	CATSRSGQVNTEAFF
TRBJ2-7	.	13	TRBV19	.	TGTGCCAGTAGTAGAATAGACAGCCTCGAGCAGTACTTC	CASSRIDSLEQYF
TRBJ2-4	.	19	TRBV4-1	.	TGCGCCAGCAGCCAAGATTCCCGGCCGGGAATCGTAGCCAAAAACATTCAGTACTTC	CASSQDSRPGIVAKNIQYF
TRBJ2-1	.	16	TRBV5-1	many	TGCGCCAGCAGCCTCGCCGGGACACTGACCTACAATGAGCAGTTCTTC	CASSLAGTLTYNEQFF
TRBJ2-1	TRBD1	16	TRBV24-1	few	TGTGCCACCAGTGATCCACCGGGGACAGACAACAATGAGCAGTTCTTC	CATSDPPGTDNNEQFF
TRBJ2-3	TRBD2	13	TRBV7-2	.	TGTGCCAGTGCTAGCGGGGGCACAGATACGCAGTATTTT	CASASGGTDTQYF
TRBJ2-2	TRBD2	14	TRBV29-1	.	TGCAGCGTGGGACTAGCGGGAGGAACCGGGGAGCTGTTTTTT	CSVGLAGGTGELFF
TRBJ2-7	.	11	TRBV12-3/TRBV12-4	many	TGTGCCAGCAGGTACAGCTACGAGCAGTACTTC	CASRYSYEQYF
TRBJ2-5	TRBD1	14	TRBV5-1	.	TGCGCCAGCAGCGATGGAAGGGGGCGGGAGACCCAGTACTTC	CASSDGRGRETQYF
TRBJ2-3	.	16	TRBV7-9	.	TGTGCCAGCAGCTTAGCTCCCACTAAGAGCACAGATACGCAGTATTTT	CASSLAPTKSTDTQYF
TRBJ2-2	TRBD1	13	TRBV10-3	.	TGTGCCATTGACAGGGGGCTCACCGGGGAGCTGTTTTTT	CAIDRGLTGELFF
TRBJ1-3	.	16	TRBV25-1	few	TGTGCCAGCAGTGACACAGGATTCGAGTCTGGAAACACCATATATTTT	CASSDTGFESGNTIYF
TRBJ2-1	.	11	TRBV6-2/TRBV6-3	.	TGTGCCAGCAACTCCGGCGGTGAGCAGTTCTTC	CASNSGGEQFF
TRBJ2-1	TRBD2	16	TRBV29-1	few	TGCAGCGTTTTAGGGCATCTAGCGGGAGGGGGTAATGAGCAGTTCTTC	CSVLGHLAGGGNEQFF
TRBJ2-3	.	16	TRBV5-1	few	TGCGCCAGCAGCTTGGGTCACGGAGTTAGGGCAGATACGCAGTATTTT	CASSLGHGVRADTQYF
TRBJ2-7	.	14	TRBV9	.	TGTGCCAGCAGCGTAGGAGGGGCGGACTACGAGCAGTACTTC	CASSVGGADYEQYF
TRBJ2-7	.	15	TRBV4-3	few	TGCGCCAGCAGCCAAGATAGGGGGGGGGCGCGTAATATGGCATTC	CASSQDRGGARNMAF
TRBJ2-5	.	14	TRBV6-5	.	TGTGCCAGCAGTTACTCAGGCACCCAAGAGACCCAGTACTTC	CASSYSGTQETQYF
TRBJ1-1	.	14	TRBV7-9	few	TGTGCCAGCTTCCAGGCGGGGGGCGCCCCTGAAGCTTTCTTT	CASFQAGGAPEAFF
TRBJ2-1	TRBD2	13	TRBV12-3/TRBV12-4	.	TGTGCCAGCAGCGGCGGGGGGGCGGGTGAGCAGTTCTTC	CASSGGGAGEQFF
TRBJ1-5	.	14	TRBV20-1	few	TGCAGTGCTAGCCCAGGAGGGGCCAATCAGCCCCAGCATTTT	CSASPGGANQPQHF
TRBJ1-1	.	15	TRBV7-8	once	TGTGCCAGCAGCTTAGCAAGACAGGCTAACACTGAAGCCTTCTTT	CASSLARQANTEAFF
TRBJ1-2	.	13	TRBV5-1	.	TGCGCCAGCAGTCCCGGGTCGCCAGAAAGCTACACCTTC	CASSPGSPESYTF